These T cell receptor beta chains were read from a single sample in a study of T cells after yellow fever vaccination. TCRdb reanalysed the 5' RACE reads using MiXCR and keeps one entry per CDR3 protein. This table holds about 73,000 distinct CDR3 sequences, around 7% found once. Source: CD8+ T cells sorted from PBMCs, taken on the day of the yellow fever booster vaccination. These receptors were collected from a man younger than 45 who received the YFV17D yellow fever vaccine. Each CDR3 is given with its conserved first and last residue. A D gene is named only where the DNA matches it firmly. The size field is filled for only some rows; it gives once, few, many or a size class.

J: TRBJ2-7
D: TRBD2
V: TRBV6-5
size: NA
DNA: TGTGCCAGCAGTTACGGGCGGGAGGTCTACGAGCAGTACTTC
CDR3: CASSYGREVYEQYF

J: TRBJ1-4
D: NA
V: TRBV5-1
size: NA
DNA: TGCGCCAACAGCCTCCGGTCGGGGCCGGGTGGAACTAATGAAAAACTGTTTTTT
CDR3: CANSLRSGPGGTNEKLFF

J: TRBJ2-7
D: NA
V: TRBV6-2/TRBV6-3
size: many
DNA: TGTGCCAGCAGTTACCGCGAAACAGGGCATAACGAGCAGTACTTC
CDR3: CASSYRETGHNEQYF

J: TRBJ2-1
D: NA
V: TRBV9
size: many
DNA: TGTGCCAGCAGCGTAGCTATGGCGGCAAATGAGCAGTTCTTC
CDR3: CASSVAMAANEQFF

J: TRBJ1-1
D: NA
V: TRBV4-3
size: few
DNA: TGCGCCAGCAGCCAATGGACGGGGAACACTGAAGCTTTCTTT
CDR3: CASSQWTGNTEAFF

J: TRBJ2-1
D: NA
V: TRBV30
size: few
DNA: TGTGCCTCACAGGGCACGAATGAGCAGTTCTTC
CDR3: CASQGTNEQFF

J: TRBJ2-3
D: TRBD2
V: TRBV7-8
size: few
DNA: TGTGCCAGCAGCTTAGTGGGGGGGGGCACAGATACGCAGTATTTT
CDR3: CASSLVGGGTDTQYF

J: TRBJ2-7
D: NA
V: TRBV21-1
size: NA
DNA: TGTGCCAGCAGCAACGGATTCAACAGGGGCCGAACCTACGAGCAGTACTTC
CDR3: CASSNGFNRGRTYEQYF

J: TRBJ2-1
D: NA
V: TRBV12-3/TRBV12-4
size: many
DNA: TGTGCCAGCAGTTTGGGTGACAGATCTTCCAATGAGCAGTTCTTC
CDR3: CASSLGDRSSNEQFF

J: TRBJ2-1
D: TRBD2
V: TRBV25-1
size: NA
DNA: TGTGCCAGCAGTGAATTCGGCCTAGCGGGAGGAAATGAGCAGTTCTTC
CDR3: CASSEFGLAGGNEQFF

J: TRBJ2-1
D: TRBD2
V: TRBV28
size: NA
DNA: TGTGCCAGCAAGGAGACTAGCGGGATCGGGGAGCAGTTCTTC
CDR3: CASKETSGIGEQFF

J: TRBJ2-4
D: NA
V: TRBV21-1
size: NA
DNA: TGTGCCAGCAGCAGGGCTAGGCGGGAGAGGCCCAAAAACATTCAGTACTTC
CDR3: CASSRARRERPKNIQYF

J: TRBJ2-7
D: TRBD1
V: TRBV9
size: few
DNA: TGTGCCAGCAGCGTAGGCCTCCGGACAGGGATTTACGAGCAGTACTTC
CDR3: CASSVGLRTGIYEQYF

J: TRBJ2-3
D: NA
V: TRBV6-5
size: few
DNA: TGTGCCAGCAGTTACTCCTTAGCGACTAGCACAGATACGCAGTATTTT
CDR3: CASSYSLATSTDTQYF

J: TRBJ1-5
D: NA
V: TRBV7-9
size: many
DNA: TGTGCCAGCAGCTTAGGTCATGGTGAGGGTCAGCCCCAGCATTTT
CDR3: CASSLGHGEGQPQHF

J: TRBJ2-3
D: NA
V: TRBV30
size: few
DNA: TGTGCCTGGAGCCCCTCGGGGGATACGCAGTATTTT
CDR3: CAWSPSGDTQYF

J: TRBJ2-1
D: NA
V: TRBV7-2
size: few
DNA: TGTGCCAGCACAGGGGCCTACAATGAGCAGTTCTTC
CDR3: CASTGAYNEQFF

J: TRBJ2-7
D: TRBD1
V: TRBV6-1
size: few
DNA: TGTGCCAGCAGGTTCCGGGACAGGGGGACCTACGAGCAGTACTTC
CDR3: CASRFRDRGTYEQYF

J: TRBJ1-5
D: NA
V: TRBV27
size: NA
DNA: TGTGCCAGCAGTTTATTCGGTGGCACCTATAGCAATCAGCCCCAGCATTTT
CDR3: CASSLFGGTYSNQPQHF

J: TRBJ2-3
D: NA
V: TRBV27
size: NA
DNA: TGTGCCAGCAGTTTATCCGGGACGGATGGAGATACGCAGTATTTT
CDR3: CASSLSGTDGDTQYF

J: TRBJ1-1
D: NA
V: TRBV6-5
size: many
DNA: TGTGCCAGCAGTTACTTGGGAATGAACACTGAAGCTTTCTTT
CDR3: CASSYLGMNTEAFF

J: TRBJ2-5
D: TRBD1
V: TRBV4-3
size: few
DNA: TGCGCCAGCGGCGGTACAGGGGGTGGGCAAGAGACCCAGTACTTC
CDR3: CASGGTGGGQETQYF

J: TRBJ2-3
D: NA
V: TRBV10-3
size: few
DNA: TGTGCCATCAAACTGGAAGACTCCACAGATACGCAGTATTTT
CDR3: CAIKLEDSTDTQYF

J: TRBJ2-1
D: NA
V: TRBV6-2/TRBV6-3
size: few
DNA: TGTGCCAGCAGTCCTTTGGACTATGATGAGCAGTTCTTC
CDR3: CASSPLDYDEQFF

J: TRBJ2-5
D: TRBD1
V: TRBV24-1
size: many
DNA: TGTGCCACCAGAAGGACAGGGGAAGAGACCCAGTACTTC
CDR3: CATRRTGEETQYF

J: TRBJ2-4
D: TRBD1
V: TRBV14
size: NA
DNA: TGTGCCAGCAGCCTGGGTCCGGGACAGCTAAACATTCAGTACTTC
CDR3: CASSLGPGQLNIQYF